The rows below give T cell receptor beta chains drawn from one sample of a study of tumor-infiltrating lymphocytes in primary liver carcinoma. TCRdb reprocessed the multiplex PCR reads with MiXCR, giving one entry per CDR3 protein. The table includes around 47,000 distinct CDR3 sequences, around 70% detected once. The specimen sequenced was liver tumor tissue from sampling region 2. The source is a man in his forties with primary liver carcinoma and hepatitis B virus infection. Each CDR3 is given without its conserved first and last residue. Fields, in order: J gene, V gene, CDR3 protein.

j_gene: TRBJ2-2
v_gene: TRBV6-4
CDR3aa: ASSDLNENTGELF

j_gene: TRBJ2-1
v_gene: TRBV29-1
CDR3aa: NVKSYNEQF

j_gene: TRBJ2-7
v_gene: TRBV5-5
CDR3aa: VSSLPTGYVQY

j_gene: TRBJ2-1
v_gene: TRBV6-5
CDR3aa: ASSPSSGGYNEQF

j_gene: TRBJ2-7
v_gene: TRBV11-3
CDR3aa: ATRQGVSSYEQY

j_gene: TRBJ2-7
v_gene: TRBV6-2/TRBV6-3
CDR3aa: ALSAGYEKN

j_gene: TRBJ2-7
v_gene: TRBV10-2
CDR3aa: TSRVTGDPYEQY

j_gene: TRBJ1-6
v_gene: TRBV20-1
CDR3aa: SASGQGNSPLH

j_gene: TRBJ2-5
v_gene: TRBV12-3/TRBV12-4
CDR3aa: DSSFYGQMDQETQY

j_gene: TRBJ2-2
v_gene: TRBV11-1
CDR3aa: ASSYTGPFSGEPF

j_gene: TRBJ2-2
v_gene: TRBV6-1
CDR3aa: ASSAGSTWELF

j_gene: TRBJ1-5
v_gene: TRBV6-1
CDR3aa: ASGEAREEVPQH

j_gene: TRBJ1-1
v_gene: TRBV10-3
CDR3aa: AIQGGGVNTVAS

j_gene: TRBJ2-5
v_gene: TRBV29-1
CDR3aa: SCMDGGETLY

j_gene: TRBJ2-2
v_gene: TRBV6-2/TRBV6-3
CDR3aa: AISYTGAAYVELF

j_gene: TRBJ2-3
v_gene: TRBV4-1
CDR3aa: AGSYGRGGTDTQC

j_gene: TRBJ2-5
v_gene: TRBV29-1
CDR3aa: NVRTSGSWAGTQY

j_gene: TRBJ2-5
v_gene: TRBV11-2
CDR3aa: ASSLGRLAGDTQY

j_gene: TRBJ2-1
v_gene: TRBV6-5
CDR3aa: VSSPSAGGYNEQF

j_gene: TRBJ2-1
v_gene: TRBV11-3
CDR3aa: ASSSDRTGYEQL

j_gene: TRBJ2-1
v_gene: TRBV14
CDR3aa: ANSQEGLRTGYNEQF

j_gene: TRBJ2-7
v_gene: TRBV11-2
CDR3aa: ASSSNRNFYEQY